This is a list of T cell receptor beta chains from one sample in a study of shared clonotypes between healthy human individuals. Profiled with immunoSEQ multiplex PCR; TCRdb holds only in-frame clones, not every one. The table shows approximately 470,000 clones, with roughly 80% occurring only once. The sequenced sample was PBMCs. The receptors originated from a woman aged 35 to 49 in good health. Some clones in this sample may be carry-over from other donors' samples. Both conserved end residues are part of each CDR3. Each record gives: D gene, V gene, CDR3 length, clone size, J gene, CDR3 DNA, CDR3 protein. D genes are given only for firm matches. Part of the rows lack a size; the others show once, few, many or a class for expanded clones.

>-|TRBV10-1|13|few|TRBJ2-4
TGCGCCAGCAGTGGGGGGGTGGGAAACATTCAGTACTTC
CASSGGVGNIQYF
>-|TRBV18|12|-|TRBJ1-1
TGTGCCAGCTCACGTACGAACACTGAAGCTTTCTTT
CASSRTNTEAFF
>TRBD2|TRBV15|13|-|TRBJ2-1
TGTGCCACCAGCAGATCGGAGCGGGAGGGCCAGTTCTTC
CATSRSEREGQFF
>-|TRBV14|14|-|TRBJ1-4
TGTGCCAGCAGCCGGCCGGGAGGAGCCGAAAAACTGTTTTTT
CASSRPGGAEKLFF
>TRBD1|TRBV25-1|14|-|TRBJ1-5
TGTGCCAGCAGTGAAGTGACAGGGACTCAGCCCCAGCATTTT
CASSEVTGTQPQHF
>-|TRBV30|13|many|TRBJ1-3
TGTGCCCAGGTGGGGGGATTTGGAAACACCATATATTTT
CAQVGGFGNTIYF
>-|TRBV7-9|13|once|TRBJ1-1
TGTGCCAGCAGCTATATCGGGACGTCAGGGGCTTTCTTT
CASSYIGTSGAFF
>TRBD1|TRBV5-4|14|few|TRBJ2-7
TGTGCCAGCAGCCCGACAGGGTACTCCTACGAGCAGTACTTC
CASSPTGYSYEQYF
>-|TRBV4-2|16|few|TRBJ1-1
TGTGCCAGCAGCCAAGAGGGCGCGGGGCCGAACACTGAAGCTTTCTTT
CASSQEGAGPNTEAFF
>-|TRBV6-6|14|-|TRBJ2-2
TGTGCCAGCATTCCCAAGGAGGGGGCCGGGGAGCTGTTTTTT
CASIPKEGAGELFF
>-|TRBV5-1|14|-|TRBJ1-1
TGCGCCAGCAGCTGGGGTGACCCTAACACTGAAGCTTTCTTT
CASSWGDPNTEAFF
>-|TRBV28|12|once|TRBJ1-2
TGTGCCAGCAGTTTAGGGGCCTATGGCTACACCTTC
CASSLGAYGYTF